This TCR beta chain was observed in a study of human T cells and chemical hapten exposure. Time point given: pre-sensitization, week 0. The treatment: therapeutic diphenylcyclopropenone sensitization with weekly scalp DPC. MiXCR was run by TCRdb on the RACE reads, yielding one entry per CDR3 protein. The sample lists approximately 77,000 distinct CDR3 sequences; 12% to 15% were seen once. V was cut by 6 bases and J by 0 bases, with 9 bases left in between. The CDR3 runs 13 residues. From germline, CDR1 is SNHLY and CDR2 FYNNEI. This receptor was identified in a woman in her 50s with alopecia areata. Some clones in this sample may be carry-over from other donors' samples. This chain uses TRBV2 with TRBJ2-7, with D perhaps TRBD1 or TRBD2 (5 bases each). The sample here was whole blood, taken in connection with sensitization to the hapten diphenylcyclopropenone (DPC). The CDR3 DNA is TGTGCCAGCAGGTGGGACGTCTCCTACGAGCAGTACTTC. It codes for CASRWDVSYEQYF.